The 13 T cell receptor beta chains below all came from one sample that was sequenced in a study of cytomegalovirus exposure and HLA in healthy donors. PCR amplification relied on 60 Vbeta primers (plus 13 Jbeta primers). The table came from immunoSEQ multiplex PCR; TCRdb's copy has only in-frame clones and leaves some out. The data contain about 180,000 clones, roughly four fifths of them singletons. Sequencing was done on a sample of PBMCs. These TCRs come from a woman aged 45-59 years in good health and CMV-seronegative.

On this clone itself: Different DNA sequences within this sample yield the same CDR3. J is TRBJ2-7 and V is TRBV6-5; 7 bases map to TRBD2. Trimming removed 4 bases from V and 2 bases from J; junction bases left unmatched: 11. This CDR3 is built from 16 residues. CDR1 and CDR2 (germline): MNHEY, SVGAGI. CDR3 in amino acids: CASSSSGVAGTYEQYF. The DNA of the CDR3 is TGTGCCAGCAGTTCCTCCGGGGTAGCGGGCACCTACGAGCAGTACTTC.

V gene TRBV10-1 combines with J gene TRBJ1-4, with TRBD1 identical over 9 bases. Germline trimming cut 10 bases from V and 8 bases from J; bases unmatched to any gene: 8. Per germline, CDR1 WNHNN and CDR2 SYGVQD (reference sequence). This CDR3 is 13 amino acids long. The CDR3 loop is CAIWDRVHEKLFF. DNA of the CDR3: TGCGCCATATGGGACAGGGTTCACGAAAAACTGTTTTTT.

This sequence joins TRBV7-9 and TRBJ2-7; 11 bases fit TRBD2. Germline CDR1 SEHNR, CDR2 FQNEAQ (reference sequence). This CDR3 has 15 residues. Trimming at V came to 5 bases and at J to 1 base, leaving 4 bases not matched to a gene. CDR3 residues: CASSPGLAGSYEQYF. CDR3 DNA: TGTGCCAGCAGCCCTGGACTAGCGGGTTCCTACGAGCAGTACTTC.

The rearrangement links TRBV5-1 to TRBJ1-1; 8 bases align to TRBD1. Looked up from germline, CDR1 is SGHRS and CDR2 is YFSETQ. This CDR3 has 14 residues. Trimming removed 6 bases from V and 2 bases from J; junction bases left unmatched: 6. In DNA form, the CDR3 reads TGCGCCAGCACACAGGGGGGGAAAAACACTGAAGCTTTCTTT. Translating gives CASTQGGKNTEAFF.

V and J are TRBV20-1 and TRBJ2-1, with D unclear. The CDR3 length is 11 residues. The germline gives CDR1 DFQATT, CDR2 SNEGSKA (reference sequence). V lost 7 bases, J lost 4 bases, and 8 bases lay in between. The CDR3 here is CSGTGYNEQFF. CDR3 DNA: TGCAGTGGCACGGGTTACAATGAGCAGTTCTTC.

This chain uses TRBV28 with TRBJ2-3; TRBD2 matches 9 bases. Germline V CDR1 and CDR2: MDHEN, SYDVKM. This CDR3 is 17 amino acids long. V was pared by 3 bases and J by 0 bases, with 7 bases of the junction left unmatched. The DNA for the CDR3 is TGTGCCAGCAGTTTTACGGTAGCGGGGGATAGCACAGATACGCAGTATTTT. Its translation: CASSFTVAGDSTDTQYF.

The CDR3 bases are TGTGCCAGCAGTTTACCAGGGCTAGCGGCGAACACCGGGGAGCTGTTTTTT. Translation gives CASSLPGLAANTGELFF. The chain employs TRBV27 and TRBJ2-2, with TRBD2 matching 7 bases. Germline loops: CDR1 MNHEY, CDR2 SMNVEV (reference sequence). Unmatched junction bases numbered 6, after V lost 2 bases and J lost 0 bases. The CDR3 is made up of 17 amino acids.

CDR3 protein: CASSPQGSWSSGELFF. Written as DNA, the CDR3 is TGTGCCAGCAGCCCACAGGGATCCTGGTCAAGCGGGGAGCTGTTTTTT. This chain uses TRBV11-2 with TRBJ2-2, with D perhaps matching TRBD1 (6 bases). V lost 5 bases and J 7 bases, leaving 20 bases between the germline ends. This CDR3 is built from 16 residues. Germline V gene lookup returns CDR1 SGHAT and CDR2 FQNNGV.

This sequence joins TRBV2 and TRBJ1-1; possible D gene TRBD1, 6 bases. This CDR3 is 15 amino acids long. Germline V lookup: CDR1 SNHLY, CDR2 FYNNEI. V lost 2 bases and J lost 4, with 14 bases in between. CDR3 DNA sequence: TGTGCCAGCAGTGAAAGGGACACCTTGAGCACTGAAGCTTTCTTT. Protein product: CASSERDTLSTEAFF. The full variable domain, with the rest looked up from reference TRBV2 and TRBJ1-1, is EPEVTQTPSHQVTQMGQEVILRCVPISNHLYFYWYRQILGQKVEFLVSFYNNEISEKSEIFDDQFSVERPDGSNFTLKIRSTKLEDSAMYFCASSERDTLSTEAFFGQGTRLTVV.

This sequence joins TRBV10-1 and TRBJ2-7, with 13 nucleotides matching TRBD2. The V gene's germline CDR1 is WNHNN and CDR2 SYGVQD (reference sequence). The CDR3 runs to 16 residues. V lost 2 bases and J lost 4; bases outside the gene matches: 5. The CDR3 bases are TGCGCCAGCAGTGAGCAGACTAGCGGGGGGATATACGAGCAGTACTTC. This encodes CASSEQTSGGIYEQYF.

This clone occurred once. CDR3 region: CASKYRGGSYGYTF. The CDR3 coding sequence is TGTGCCAGCAAGTATAGGGGGGGATCCTATGGCTACACCTTC. V usage is TRBV28 and J usage is TRBJ1-2; weak D call: TRBD1 (6 bases). Germline V gene sequence: CDR1 MDHEN, CDR2 SYDVKM. This CDR3 region has 14 residues. V was pared by 7 bases and J by 4 bases, with 16 bases between.

This chain links TRBV27 with TRBJ1-5, with 8 bases fitting TRBD1. This CDR3 is 15 amino acids long. After removal of 3 bases from V and 6 bases from J, the junction contained 7 bases not matched to a gene. Germline-derived CDR1 and CDR2 are MNHEY and SMNVEV (reference sequence). The DNA of the CDR3 is TGTGCCAGCAGTTTGTCGGGACAGGTCGCTCAGCCCCAGCATTTT. Protein product: CASSLSGQVAQPQHF.

The V gene is TRBV11-3, the J gene TRBJ1-1, with 7 bases aligning to TRBD1. Per germline, CDR1 SGHNT and CDR2 YENEEA. J gave up 5 bases and V 3 bases, and 6 bases lay outside the gene matches. The CDR3 contains 14 residues. The CDR3 sequence is CASSLEGARTEAFF. The CDR3, as DNA: TGTGCCAGCAGCTTGGAGGGGGCTCGGACTGAAGCTTTCTTT.